Listed below are T cell receptor beta chains from one sample, sequenced in a study of T cell responses to AZD1222 COVID-19 vaccine. TCRdb's table, derived via immunoSEQ multiplex PCR, lists solely in-frame clones and lacks some. The sample shows approximately 88,000 clones, almost 80% of them seen only once. The sequencing used peripheral blood, collected on day 0 of AZD1222 vaccination. These receptors originate from an adult in good health. CDR3s include the opening cysteine and the closing phenylalanine or tryptophan.

TRBV5-1	CASSLDRANTEAFF
TRBV11-2	CASSFRRSYNEQFF
TRBV27	CASSLSGSNTGELFF
TRBV7-8	CASSFSQGRKSKTEAFF
TRBV28	CASTSAGQYNSPLHF
TRBV30	CAWSGSGEETQYF
TRBV21-1	CASSASGADEQYF
TRBV27	CASSPPPSWGADTQYF
TRBV4-1	CASSQVFQGSYEQYF
TRBV5-4	CASSLVGSGTGLTDTQYF
TRBV29-1	CSAQNTEAFF
TRBV11-2	CASSFVYGYTF
TRBV11-2	CASSFYTEAFF
TRBV5-6	CASLRTGIHYEQYF
TRBV7-2	CASSSPTDNSGNTIYF
TRBV2	CASSEERGNTIYF
TRBV9	CASSLGQGLPYEQYF
TRBV2	CASSRDNEQFF
TRBV11-2	CASSLAGTGKGETQYF
TRBV10-2	CASSDPSGGTDTQYF
TRBV18	CASSPGLATDTQYF
TRBV7-2	CASSLFRGSSYEQYF